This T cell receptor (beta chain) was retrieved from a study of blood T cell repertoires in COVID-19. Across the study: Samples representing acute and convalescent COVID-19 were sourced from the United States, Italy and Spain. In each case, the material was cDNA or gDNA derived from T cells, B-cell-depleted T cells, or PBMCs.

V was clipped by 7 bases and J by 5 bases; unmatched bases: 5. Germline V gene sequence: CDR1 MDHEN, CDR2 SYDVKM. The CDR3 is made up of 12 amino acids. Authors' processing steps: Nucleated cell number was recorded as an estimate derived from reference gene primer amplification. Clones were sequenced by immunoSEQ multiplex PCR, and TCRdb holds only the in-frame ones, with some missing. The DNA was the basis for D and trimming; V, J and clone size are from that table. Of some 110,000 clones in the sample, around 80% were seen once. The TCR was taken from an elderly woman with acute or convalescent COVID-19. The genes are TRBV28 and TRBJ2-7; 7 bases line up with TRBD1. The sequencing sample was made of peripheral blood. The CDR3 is CASTSDRDEQYF. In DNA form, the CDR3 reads TGTGCCAGCACCTCAGACAGGGACGAGCAGTACTTC. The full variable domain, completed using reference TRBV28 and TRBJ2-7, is DVKVTQSSRYLVKRTGEKVFLECVQDMDHENMFWYRQDPGLGLRLIYFSYDVKMKEKGDIPEGYSVSREKKERFSLILESASTNQTSMYLCASTSDRDEQYFGPGTRLTVT.